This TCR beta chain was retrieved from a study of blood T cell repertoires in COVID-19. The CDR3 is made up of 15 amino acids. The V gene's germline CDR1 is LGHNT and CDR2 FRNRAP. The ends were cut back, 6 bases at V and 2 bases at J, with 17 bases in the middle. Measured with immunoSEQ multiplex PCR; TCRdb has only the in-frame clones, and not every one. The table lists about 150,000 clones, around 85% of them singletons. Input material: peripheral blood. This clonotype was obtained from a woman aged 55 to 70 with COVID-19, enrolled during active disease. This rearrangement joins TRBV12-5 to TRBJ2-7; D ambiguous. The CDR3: CASGHPPAAPYEQYF. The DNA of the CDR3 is TGTGCTAGTGGCCACCCCCCAGCAGCGCCCTACGAGCAGTACTTC.